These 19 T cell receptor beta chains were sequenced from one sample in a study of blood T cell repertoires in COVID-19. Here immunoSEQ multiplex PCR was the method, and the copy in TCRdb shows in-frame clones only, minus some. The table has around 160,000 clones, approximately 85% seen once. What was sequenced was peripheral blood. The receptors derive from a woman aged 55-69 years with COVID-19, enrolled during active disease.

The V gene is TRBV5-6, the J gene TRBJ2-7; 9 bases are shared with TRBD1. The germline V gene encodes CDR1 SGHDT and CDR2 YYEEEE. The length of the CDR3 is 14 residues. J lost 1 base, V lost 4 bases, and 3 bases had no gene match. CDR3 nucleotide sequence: TGTGCCAGCAGCGCCGGACAGGGGTCCTACGAGCAGTACTTC. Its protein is CASSAGQGSYEQYF.

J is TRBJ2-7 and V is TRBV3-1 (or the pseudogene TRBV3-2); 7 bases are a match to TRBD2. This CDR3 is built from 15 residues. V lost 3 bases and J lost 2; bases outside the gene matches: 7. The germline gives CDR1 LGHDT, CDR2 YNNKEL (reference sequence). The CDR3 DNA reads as TGTGCCAGCAGCCAGGCGGGGGTCGAGACCTACGAGCAGTACTTC. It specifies CASSQAGVETYEQYF.

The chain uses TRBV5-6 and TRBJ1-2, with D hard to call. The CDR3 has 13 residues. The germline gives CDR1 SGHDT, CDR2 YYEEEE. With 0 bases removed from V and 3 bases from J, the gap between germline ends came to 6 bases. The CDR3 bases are TGTGCCAGCAGCTTGGCAGAGGACTATGGCTACACCTTC. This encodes CASSLAEDYGYTF.

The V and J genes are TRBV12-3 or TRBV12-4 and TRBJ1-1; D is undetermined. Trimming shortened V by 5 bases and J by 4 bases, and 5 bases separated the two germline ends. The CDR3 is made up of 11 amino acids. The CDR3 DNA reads TGTGCCAGCAGTCCTCTCACTGAAGCTTTCTTT. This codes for CASSPLTEAFF.

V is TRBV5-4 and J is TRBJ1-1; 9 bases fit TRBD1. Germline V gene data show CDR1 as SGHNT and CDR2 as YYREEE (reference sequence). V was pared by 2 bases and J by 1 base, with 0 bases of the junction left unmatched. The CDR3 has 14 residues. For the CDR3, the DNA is TGTGCCAGCAGCTTACAGGGGGCGAACACTGAAGCTTTCTTT. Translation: CASSLQGANTEAFF. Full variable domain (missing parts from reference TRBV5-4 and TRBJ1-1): ETGVTQSPTHLIKTRGQQVTLRCSSQSGHNTVSWYQQALGQGPQFIFQYYREEENGRGNFPPRFSGLQFPNYSSELNVNALELDDSALYLCASSLQGANTEAFFGQGTRLTVV.

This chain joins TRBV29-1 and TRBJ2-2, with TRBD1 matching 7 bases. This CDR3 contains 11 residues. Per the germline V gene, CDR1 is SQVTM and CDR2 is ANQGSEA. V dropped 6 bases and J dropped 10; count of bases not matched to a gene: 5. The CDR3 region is CSVARGLELFF. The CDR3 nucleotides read TGCAGCGTAGCCAGGGGGTTGGAGCTGTTTTTT.

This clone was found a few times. In DNA form, the CDR3 reads TGTGCCAGCAGCAGGGATAGCAATCAGCCCCAGCATTTT. Translation: CASSRDSNQPQHF. The chain couples TRBV6-5 to TRBJ1-5, with D possibly matching TRBD1 (5 bases). The CDR3 is 13 residues long. Trimming removed 6 bases from V and 0 bases from J, with 6 bases in between. The V gene's germline CDR1 is MNHEY and CDR2 SVGAGI.

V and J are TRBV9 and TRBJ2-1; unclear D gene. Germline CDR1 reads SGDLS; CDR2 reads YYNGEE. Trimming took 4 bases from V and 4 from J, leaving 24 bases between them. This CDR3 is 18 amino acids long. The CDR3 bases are TGTGCCAGCAGCCCTACCTCATCCAAGCTACTGCGGTACAATGAGCAGTTCTTC. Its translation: CASSPTSSKLLRYNEQFF.

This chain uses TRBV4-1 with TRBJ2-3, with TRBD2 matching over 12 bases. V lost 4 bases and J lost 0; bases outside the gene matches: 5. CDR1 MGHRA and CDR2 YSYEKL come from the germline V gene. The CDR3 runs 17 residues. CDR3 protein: CASSRGLAGTSTDTQYF. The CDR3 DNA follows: TGCGCCAGCAGCCGGGGACTAGCGGGTACTAGCACAGATACGCAGTATTTT.

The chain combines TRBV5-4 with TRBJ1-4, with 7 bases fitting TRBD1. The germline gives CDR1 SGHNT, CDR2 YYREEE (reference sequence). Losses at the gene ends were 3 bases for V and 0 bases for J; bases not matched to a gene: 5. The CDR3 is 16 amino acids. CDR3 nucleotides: TGTGCCAGCAGCTACGGACAGGACCCAACTAATGAAAAACTGTTTTTT. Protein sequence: CASSYGQDPTNEKLFF.

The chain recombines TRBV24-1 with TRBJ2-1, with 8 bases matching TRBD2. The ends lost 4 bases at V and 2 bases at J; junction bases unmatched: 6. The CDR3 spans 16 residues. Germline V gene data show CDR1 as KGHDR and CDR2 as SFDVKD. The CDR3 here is CATSETSGGPYNEQFF. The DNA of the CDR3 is TGTGCCACCAGTGAAACCAGCGGGGGACCCTACAATGAGCAGTTCTTC.

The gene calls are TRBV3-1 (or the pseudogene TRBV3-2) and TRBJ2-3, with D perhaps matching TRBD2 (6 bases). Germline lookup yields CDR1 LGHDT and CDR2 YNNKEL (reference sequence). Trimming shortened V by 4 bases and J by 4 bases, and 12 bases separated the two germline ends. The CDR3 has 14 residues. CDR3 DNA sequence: TGTGCCAGCAGCCGGCGGGGAGGCGCAGATACGCAGTATTTT. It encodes CASSRRGGADTQYF.

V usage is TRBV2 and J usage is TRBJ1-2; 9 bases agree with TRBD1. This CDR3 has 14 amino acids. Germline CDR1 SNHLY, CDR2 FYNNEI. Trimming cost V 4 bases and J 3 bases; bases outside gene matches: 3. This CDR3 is CASSGQGGDYGYTF. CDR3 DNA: TGTGCCAGCAGTGGACAGGGGGGGGACTATGGCTACACCTTC.

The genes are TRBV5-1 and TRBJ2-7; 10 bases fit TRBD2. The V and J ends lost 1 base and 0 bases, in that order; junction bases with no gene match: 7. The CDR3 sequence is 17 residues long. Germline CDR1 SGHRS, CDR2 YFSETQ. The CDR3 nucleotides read TGCGCCAGCAGCTTGTGGGCTAGCGGGGGTAGCTCCTACGAGCAGTACTTC. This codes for CASSLWASGGSSYEQYF.

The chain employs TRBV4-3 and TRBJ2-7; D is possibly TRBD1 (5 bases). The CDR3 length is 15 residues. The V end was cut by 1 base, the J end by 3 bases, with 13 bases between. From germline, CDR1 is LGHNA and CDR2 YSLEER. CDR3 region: CASSQAPDRDYEQYF. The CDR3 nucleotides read TGCGCCAGCAGCCAAGCCCCCGACAGAGACTACGAGCAGTACTTC.

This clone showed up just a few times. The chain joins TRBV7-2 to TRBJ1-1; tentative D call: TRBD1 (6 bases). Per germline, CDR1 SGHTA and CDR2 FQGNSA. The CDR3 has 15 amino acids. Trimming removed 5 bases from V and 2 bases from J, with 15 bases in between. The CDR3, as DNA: TGTGCCAGCAGCCCGGTAAACAGGGTAAACACTGAAGCTTTCTTT. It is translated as CASSPVNRVNTEAFF.

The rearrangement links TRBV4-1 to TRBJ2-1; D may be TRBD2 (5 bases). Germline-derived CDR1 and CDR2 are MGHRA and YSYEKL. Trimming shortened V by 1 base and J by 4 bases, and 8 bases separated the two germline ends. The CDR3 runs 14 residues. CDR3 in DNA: TGCGCCAGCAGCCAAGGGACTGGTTACAATGAGCAGTTCTTC. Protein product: CASSQGTGYNEQFF.

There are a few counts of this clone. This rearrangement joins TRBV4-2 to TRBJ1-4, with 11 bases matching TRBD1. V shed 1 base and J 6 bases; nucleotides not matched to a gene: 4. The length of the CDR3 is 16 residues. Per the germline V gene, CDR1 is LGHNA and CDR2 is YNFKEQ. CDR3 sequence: CASSQAEGQGDEKLFF. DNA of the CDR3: TGTGCCAGCAGCCAAGCTGAGGGACAGGGGGATGAAAAACTGTTTTTT.

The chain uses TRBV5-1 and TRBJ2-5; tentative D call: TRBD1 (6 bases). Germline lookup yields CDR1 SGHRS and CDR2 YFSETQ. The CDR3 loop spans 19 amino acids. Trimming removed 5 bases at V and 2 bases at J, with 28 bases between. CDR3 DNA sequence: TGCGCCAGCAGATTAGTCCGTGGGACATTCACGCTGGGACAAGAGACCCAGTACTTC. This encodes CASRLVRGTFTLGQETQYF.